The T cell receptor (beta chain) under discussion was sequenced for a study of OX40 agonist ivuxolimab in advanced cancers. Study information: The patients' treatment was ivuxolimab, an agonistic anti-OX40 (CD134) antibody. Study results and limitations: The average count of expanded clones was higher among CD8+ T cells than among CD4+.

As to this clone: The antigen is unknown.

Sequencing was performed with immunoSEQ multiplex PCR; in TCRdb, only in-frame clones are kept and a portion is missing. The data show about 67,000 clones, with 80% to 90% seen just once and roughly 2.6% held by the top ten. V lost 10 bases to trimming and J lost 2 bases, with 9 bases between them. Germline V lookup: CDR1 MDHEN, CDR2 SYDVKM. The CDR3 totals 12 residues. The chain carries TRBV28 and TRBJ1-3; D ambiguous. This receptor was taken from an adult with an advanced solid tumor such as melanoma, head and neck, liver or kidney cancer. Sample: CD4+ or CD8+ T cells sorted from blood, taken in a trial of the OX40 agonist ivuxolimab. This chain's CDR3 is CATLGAGNTIYF. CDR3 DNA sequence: TGTGCCACCCTTGGGGCTGGAAACACCATATATTTT.